This section outlines one T cell receptor (beta chain) sequence together with its context. This entry comes from a study of blood T cell repertoires in COVID-19. Across the study: In each case, the material was cDNA or gDNA derived from T cells, B-cell-depleted T cells, or PBMCs.

Sequencing used immunoSEQ multiplex PCR; TCRdb keeps in-frame clones, though not all of them. The profile shows fewer than 350,000 clones, around 90% of them singletons. The CDR3 spans 15 residues. CDR1 is MNHEY, CDR2 SMNVEV, per germline (reference sequence). The V gene lost 5 bases and the J gene lost 1 base, with 11 bases spanning the gap. Allocation to cohorts depended on clinical history reported by the participants. Material for sequencing was PBMCs or T cells enriched from blood (not recorded which). This TCR derives from a woman between 18 and 30 years old with acute COVID-19. The chain combines TRBV27 with TRBJ1-4, with a weak D call TRBD1 (6 bases). The CDR3 DNA follows: TGTGCCAGCAGTCCTAGGGGGGGAACTAATGAAAAACTGTTTTTT. As protein: CASSPRGGTNEKLFF.